This is a list of T cell receptor beta chains from one sample in a study of cytomegalovirus exposure and HLA in healthy donors. This table comes from immunoSEQ multiplex PCR, and its TCRdb copy is limited to in-frame clones, with some not included. Here the sample spans more than 130,000 clones, 60% to 85% being singletons. Sequenced material: PBMCs. The receptors originated from a male donor in good health and CMV-seronegative. Both conserved end residues are part of each CDR3. A D gene is named only where the DNA matches it firmly. Some rows have no size entry. The others give once, few or many, or a class for an expanded clone.

CDR3nt | CDR3aa | d_gene | abundance | j_gene | v_gene
TGTGCCAGCAGTCGACAGGGGAACTATGGCTACACCTTC | CASSRQGNYGYTF | TRBD1 | NA | TRBJ1-2 | TRBV27
TGCGCCAGCAGTCAGGGATCAAAGGGCTATGGCTACACCTTC | CASSQGSKGYGYTF | NA | NA | TRBJ1-2 | TRBV5-1
TGCGCCAGCAGCCAAGATTCTTACGGGGGGGGGCTTAATCCGTTCTTC | CASSQDSYGGGLNPFF | TRBD2 | few | TRBJ2-1 | TRBV4-3
TGTGCCAGAAACGGGACAGGGGGCTGGAGCAATCAGCCCCAGCATTTT | CARNGTGGWSNQPQHF | TRBD1 | NA | TRBJ1-5 | TRBV19
TGTGCCAGCAGCCTGGGACTACCAAGCCAAGAGACCCAGTACTTC | CASSLGLPSQETQYF | TRBD2 | NA | TRBJ2-5 | TRBV7-2
TGTGCCAGCAGTCGGCCGACTAGCGGGCTTTACGAGCAGTACTTC | CASSRPTSGLYEQYF | TRBD2 | NA | TRBJ2-7 | TRBV6-6
TGTGCCAGCAGCCAGAGCCCTGCGGGAGGCTACGAGCAGTACTTC | CASSQSPAGGYEQYF | TRBD2 | NA | TRBJ2-7 | TRBV4-2
TGTGCCAACGAGGTCGGATATGACACTGAAGCTTTCTTT | CANEVGYDTEAFF | NA | NA | TRBJ1-1 | TRBV7-2
TGCGCCAGCAGCTTGGAAGCAGGGGAATACAATGAGCAGTTCTTC | CASSLEAGEYNEQFF | NA | NA | TRBJ2-1 | TRBV5-1
TGTGCCAGTAGTATACGGGGTAGGACTGAAGCTTTCTTT | CASSIRGRTEAFF | NA | NA | TRBJ1-1 | TRBV19
TGTGCCAGCAGCCTCCTTCGTAGTTCGAACACTGAAGCTTTCTTT | CASSLLRSSNTEAFF | NA | NA | TRBJ1-1 | TRBV11-2
TGTGCCAGCAGCTTGGGCGGGAACACCTACGAGCAGTACTTC | CASSLGGNTYEQYF | NA | NA | TRBJ2-7 | TRBV5-4
TGCGCCAGCAGCTTAGACGGACTAGCGGATACTTCCGATGAGCAGTTCTTC | CASSLDGLADTSDEQFF | TRBD2 | NA | TRBJ2-1 | TRBV5-1
TGCGCCAGCAGCTGGACATCTGGGGGAGGGGGCTACACCTTC | CASSWTSGGGGYTF | NA | NA | TRBJ1-2 | TRBV4-3
TGTGCCAGTAAAGCTCGCGGGCCGTATAGCAATCAGCCCCAGCATTTT | CASKARGPYSNQPQHF | NA | NA | TRBJ1-5 | TRBV19
TGTGCCAGCAGCTCTGGACTAGCGGGAGATACGCAGTATTTT | CASSSGLAGDTQYF | TRBD2 | NA | TRBJ2-3 | TRBV5-4
TGTGCCAGCAGCTTAGTCAGCAGGCCCCGTGTCTATTTT | CASSLVSRPRVYF | NA | NA | TRBJ1-3 | TRBV7-9
TGCGCCAGCAGCTGGGGCGGACTAACCAATGAGCAGTTCTTC | CASSWGGLTNEQFF | NA | NA | TRBJ2-1 | TRBV5-1
TGTGCCAGCAGCGCCCCTAGCGGGGGGGCCGGCAATGAGCAGTTCTTC | CASSAPSGGAGNEQFF | TRBD2 | NA | TRBJ2-1 | TRBV9
TGTTCCAGCAGCTCCCCAAGGGGACTGAGGACTGAAGCTTTCTTT | CSSSSPRGLRTEAFF | NA | NA | TRBJ1-1 | TRBV7-9
TGTGCCAGCAGTGATTTAAACACCGGGGAGCTGTTTTTT | CASSDLNTGELFF | NA | NA | TRBJ2-2 | TRBV25-1
TGTGCCAGCAGCTCAACTAGCGGGAGGACCTACGAGCAGTACTTC | CASSSTSGRTYEQYF | TRBD2 | NA | TRBJ2-7 | TRBV5-4
TGCGCCAGCAGCTTGGCGGGGGGGAGCAATCAGCCCCAGCATTTT | CASSLAGGSNQPQHF | NA | NA | TRBJ1-5 | TRBV5-1
TGTGCCTGGAGTGTAGGCGGAGGCTACACCTTC | CAWSVGGGYTF | NA | NA | TRBJ1-2 | TRBV30